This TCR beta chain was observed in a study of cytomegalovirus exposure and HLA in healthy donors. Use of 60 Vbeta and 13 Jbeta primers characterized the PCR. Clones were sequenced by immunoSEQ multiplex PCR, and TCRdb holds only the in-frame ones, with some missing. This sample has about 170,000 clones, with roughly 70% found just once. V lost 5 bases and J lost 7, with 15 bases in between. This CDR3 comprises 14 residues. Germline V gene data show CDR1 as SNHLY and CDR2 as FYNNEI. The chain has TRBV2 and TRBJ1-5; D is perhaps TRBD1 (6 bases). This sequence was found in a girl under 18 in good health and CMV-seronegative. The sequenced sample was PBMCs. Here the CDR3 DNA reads TGTGCCAGCAGTCCAAGACAGGATGTGCAGCCCCAGCATTTT. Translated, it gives CASSPRQDVQPQHF.